Below, one TCR beta chain is given with its context. Its specificity is not known. This entry is derived from a study of shared clonotypes between healthy human individuals. Sequenced by immunoSEQ multiplex PCR; TCRdb stores in-frame clones only, minus some. Of about 680,000 clones in the sample, approximately 73% were seen once. General study findings and limits: Sequencing of the sorted subsets was shown by rarefaction to be incomplete despite large depth. With few donors, the genetic and exposure-history diversity represented was limited.

This CDR3 has 13 residues. Trimming pared 6 bases from V and 0 bases from J, leaving 7 bases between. Germline lookup yields CDR1 MNHEY and CDR2 SVGAGI. The source material was memory CD4+ T cells sorted from blood. As for subset: CD45RA-negative fraction. This clonotype originated in a young woman in good health. The V gene is TRBV6-5, the J gene TRBJ2-3; D gene uncertain. CDR3 sequence: CASRTWSTDTQYF. The CDR3 DNA sequence: TGTGCCAGCAGGACATGGAGCACAGATACGCAGTATTTT.